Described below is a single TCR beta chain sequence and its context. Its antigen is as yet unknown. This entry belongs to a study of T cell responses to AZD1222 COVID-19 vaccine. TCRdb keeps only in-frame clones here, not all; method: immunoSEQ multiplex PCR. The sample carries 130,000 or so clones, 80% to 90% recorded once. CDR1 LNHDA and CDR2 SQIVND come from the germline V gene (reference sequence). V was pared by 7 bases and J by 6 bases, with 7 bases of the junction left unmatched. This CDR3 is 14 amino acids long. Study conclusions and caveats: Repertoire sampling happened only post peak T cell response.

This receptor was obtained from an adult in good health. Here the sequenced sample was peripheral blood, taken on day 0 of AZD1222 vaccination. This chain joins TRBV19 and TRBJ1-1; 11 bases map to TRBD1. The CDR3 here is CASIGGQGDSEAFF. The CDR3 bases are TGTGCCAGTATAGGGGGACAGGGGGATTCTGAAGCTTTCTTT.